This T cell receptor beta chain was observed in a study of cytomegalovirus exposure and HLA in healthy donors. General study results and limits: It was reported that the classifier diagnosed cytomegalovirus status with high specificity and sensitivity in both the original and validation cohorts.

Sequenced by immunoSEQ multiplex PCR; TCRdb stores in-frame clones only, minus some. The sample shows a few hundred thousand clones, 86% of them seen only once. Turning to this clone: Its antigen remains unknown.

Material for sequencing was PBMCs. The sequence was collected from a woman aged 18-29 years in good health and CMV-seronegative.

CDR3 sequence (DNA): TGTGCCAGCAGTAACAACAGGGGGGGGAACACTGAAGCTTTCTTT. Its translation is CASSNNRGGNTEAFF. This chain uses TRBV27 with TRBJ1-1; the match to TRBD1 covers 8 bases. The CDR3 runs to 15 residues. Per germline, CDR1 MNHEY and CDR2 SMNVEV (reference sequence). Germline trimming cut 5 bases from V and 1 base from J; bases unmatched to any gene: 6.